The 13 T cell receptor beta chains in this list originate from one sample, sequenced in a study of blood T cell repertoires in COVID-19. Sequencing was performed with immunoSEQ multiplex PCR; in TCRdb, only in-frame clones are kept and a portion is missing. The sample comprises more than 200,000 clones, 80% to 90% of which are singletons, and roughly 10% rests with the top ten. Material: peripheral blood. These receptors all come from an elderly woman with acute or convalescent COVID-19.

The V call is TRBV7-2, the J call TRBJ2-7, with D unclear. Trimming took 1 base from V and 4 from J, leaving 11 bases between them. The CDR3 totals 14 residues. Germline CDR1 and CDR2: SGHTA and FQGNSA. CDR3: CASSLEVSSYEQYF. The CDR3 coding sequence is TGTGCCAGCAGCTTAGAGGTTAGCAGTTACGAGCAGTACTTC.

DNA of the CDR3: TGTGCCTGGAGTGCGGGACTGGACTCTGGAAACACCATATATTTT. Translating gives CAWSAGLDSGNTIYF. This chain uses TRBV30 with TRBJ1-3, with D possibly TRBD1 on 5 matching bases. Germline assignment: CDR1 GTSNPN and CDR2 SVGIG (reference sequence). This CDR3 is 15 amino acids long. V was pared by 1 base and J by 0 bases, with 10 bases between.

The chain carries TRBV2 and TRBJ2-2; no firm D call. Trimming pared 6 bases from V and 1 base from J, leaving 9 bases between. This CDR3 is 14 amino acids long. CDR1 SNHLY and CDR2 FYNNEI come from the germline V gene. The CDR3 DNA sequence: TGTGCCAGCAGAGGCAGACTGAACACCGGGGAGCTGTTTTTT. Translating gives CASRGRLNTGELFF.

This sequence joins TRBV19 and TRBJ1-1; D unresolved. V lost 5 bases to trimming and J lost 5 bases, with 9 bases between them. The CDR3 has 12 amino acids. In germline, CDR1 is LNHDA, CDR2 SQIVND (reference sequence). The CDR3, as DNA: TGTGCCAGTAGTTATTCTACTACTGAAGCTTTCTTT. Amino acid sequence: CASSYSTTEAFF. Full variable domain (outside the CDR3, taken from reference TRBV19 and TRBJ1-1): DGGITQSPKYLFRKEGQNVTLSCEQNLNHDAMYWYRQDPGQGLRLIYYSQIVNDFQKGDIAEGYSVSREKKESFPLTVTSAQKNPTAFYLCASSYSTTEAFFGQGTRLTVV.

The rearrangement links TRBV10-3 to TRBJ1-1, with 11 nucleotides matching TRBD1. Germline V gene data show CDR1 as ENHRY and CDR2 as SYGVKD. J lost 3 bases, V lost 6 bases, and 3 bases had no gene match. CDR3 length: 14 residues. The CDR3 nucleotides are TGTGCCATCAGCCAGGGACAGGGGGACACTGAAGCTTTCTTT. This translates into CAISQGQGDTEAFF.

This sequence joins TRBV6-2 or TRBV6-3 and TRBJ1-2; the D gene is possibly TRBD1 (5 bases). CDR3 length equals 16 residues. Germline V CDR1 and CDR2: MNHEY, SVGEGT. V was trimmed by 4 bases and J by 2 bases, leaving 17 bases between them. The CDR3, as DNA: TGTGCCAGCAGTTCCGCACTACTGACAGAAAACTATGGCTACACCTTC. Translation gives CASSSALLTENYGYTF.

V gene TRBV6-4 combines with J gene TRBJ2-1; 10 nucleotides line up with TRBD2. V lost 3 bases, J lost 10 bases, and 9 bases stayed unmatched. CDR1 and CDR2 from the germline V gene are MRHNA and SNTAGT. The CDR3 sequence is 15 residues long. The CDR3 spells CASSDESGGAGEQFF. Here the CDR3 DNA reads TGTGCCAGCAGTGATGAGAGCGGGGGGGCCGGAGAGCAGTTCTTC.

The V gene is TRBV5-4, the J gene TRBJ1-2, with 8 bases that match TRBD1. This CDR3 comprises 16 residues. Germline loops: CDR1 SGHNT, CDR2 YYREEE (reference sequence). V shed 4 bases, J shed 4 bases, and the junction held 12 bases outside the gene matches. The CDR3 loop reads CASSTRSGGAAYGYTF. CDR3 nucleotide sequence: TGTGCCAGCAGCACCCGGTCAGGGGGCGCAGCCTATGGCTACACCTTC.

The chain combines TRBV18 with TRBJ1-1; perhaps TRBD1 as D (5 bases). The V gene lost 2 bases and the J gene lost 1 base, with 11 bases spanning the gap. The germline gives CDR1 KGHSH, CDR2 LQKENI. This CDR3 is built from 15 residues. The CDR3 sequence: CASSPRGGSNTEAFF. The CDR3 nucleotides are TGTGCCAGCTCACCAAGGGGCGGTTCGAACACTGAAGCTTTCTTT.

The V call is TRBV9, the J call TRBJ2-7; 8 bases fit TRBD2. Per germline, CDR1 SGDLS and CDR2 YYNGEE. This CDR3 spans 15 amino acids. J lost 6 bases, V lost 0 bases, and 8 bases had no gene match. The CDR3 loop reads CASSVAGGMGREQYF. CDR3 coding DNA: TGTGCCAGCAGCGTAGCGGGGGGGATGGGCCGCGAGCAGTACTTC. Looking up the rest from reference TRBV9 and TRBJ2-7 gives the full variable domain: DSGVTQTPKHLITATGQRVTLRCSPRSGDLSVYWYQQSLDQGLQFLIQYYNGEERAKGNILERFSAQQFPDLHSELNLSSLELGDSALYFCASSVAGGMGREQYFGPGTRLTVT.

The V gene is TRBV9, the J gene TRBJ1-5, with TRBD1 identical over 7 bases. Trimming removed 4 bases from V and 6 bases from J; junction bases left unmatched: 7. This CDR3 is 14 amino acids long. Per germline, CDR1 SGDLS and CDR2 YYNGEE. This chain's CDR3 is CASSHPEGAQPQHF. The CDR3 DNA reads as TGTGCCAGCAGCCACCCGGAGGGGGCTCAGCCCCAGCATTTT.

The chain has TRBV11-3 and TRBJ1-1; D unclear. The CDR3 contains 14 residues. CDR1 and CDR2 (germline): SGHNT, YENEEA. Trimming shortened V by 3 bases and J by 0 bases, and 8 bases separated the two germline ends. The CDR3 DNA sequence: TGTGCCAGCAGCTTCGCGGGAATGAACACTGAAGCTTTCTTT. Amino acids: CASSFAGMNTEAFF.

The gene calls are TRBV5-4 and TRBJ1-1; 9 bases fit TRBD1. CDR3 length: 14 residues. Germline V gives CDR1 SGHNT, CDR2 YYREEE (reference sequence). The V gene end was trimmed by 0 bases and the J gene end by 5 bases; junction bases not matched to a gene: 2. DNA of the CDR3: TGTGCCAGCAGCTTGGACAGGGGGCAAACTGAAGCTTTCTTT. Its protein product is CASSLDRGQTEAFF. Supplemented by reference TRBV5-4 and TRBJ1-1, the full variable domain reads ETGVTQSPTHLIKTRGQQVTLRCSSQSGHNTVSWYQQALGQGPQFIFQYYREEENGRGNFPPRFSGLQFPNYSSELNVNALELDDSALYLCASSLDRGQTEAFFGQGTRLTVV.